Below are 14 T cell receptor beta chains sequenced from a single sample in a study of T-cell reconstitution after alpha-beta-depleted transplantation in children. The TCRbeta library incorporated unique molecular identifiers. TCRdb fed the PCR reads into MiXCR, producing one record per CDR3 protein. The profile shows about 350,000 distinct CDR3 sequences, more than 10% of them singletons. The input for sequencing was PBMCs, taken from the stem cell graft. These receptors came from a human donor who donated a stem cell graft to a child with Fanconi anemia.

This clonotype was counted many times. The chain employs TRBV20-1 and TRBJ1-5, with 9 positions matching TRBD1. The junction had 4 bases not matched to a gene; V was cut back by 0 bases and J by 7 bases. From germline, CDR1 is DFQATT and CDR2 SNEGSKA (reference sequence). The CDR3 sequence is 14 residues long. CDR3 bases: TGCAGTGCTAGAGATCGAACAGGGGGCCAGCCCCAGCATTTT. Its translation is CSARDRTGGQPQHF.

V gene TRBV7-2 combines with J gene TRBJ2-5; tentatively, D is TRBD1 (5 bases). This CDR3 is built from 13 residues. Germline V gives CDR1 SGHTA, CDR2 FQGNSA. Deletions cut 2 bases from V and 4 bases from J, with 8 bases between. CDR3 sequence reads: CASSLRGIETQYF. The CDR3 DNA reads TGTGCCAGCAGCTTAAGGGGCATAGAGACCCAGTACTTC. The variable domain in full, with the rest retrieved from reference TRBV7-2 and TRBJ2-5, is GAGVSQSPSNKVTEKGKDVELRCDPISGHTALYWYRQSLGQGLEFLIYFQGNSAPDKSGLPSDRFSAERTGGSVSTLTIQRTQQEDSAVYLCASSLRGIETQYFGPGTRLLVL.

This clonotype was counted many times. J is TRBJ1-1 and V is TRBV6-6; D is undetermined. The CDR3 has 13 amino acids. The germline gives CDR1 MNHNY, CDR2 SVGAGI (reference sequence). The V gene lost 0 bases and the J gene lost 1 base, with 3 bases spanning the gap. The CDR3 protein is CASSYSRNTEAFF. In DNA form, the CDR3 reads TGTGCCAGCAGTTACTCACGGAACACTGAAGCTTTCTTT.

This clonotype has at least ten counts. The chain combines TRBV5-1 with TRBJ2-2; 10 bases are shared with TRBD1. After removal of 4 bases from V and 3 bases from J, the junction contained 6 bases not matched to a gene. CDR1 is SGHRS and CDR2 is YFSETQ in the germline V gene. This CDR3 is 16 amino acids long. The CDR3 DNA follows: TGCGCCAGCAGCATCCGACAGGGGGCTGACACCGGGGAGCTGTTTTTT. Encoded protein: CASSIRQGADTGELFF.

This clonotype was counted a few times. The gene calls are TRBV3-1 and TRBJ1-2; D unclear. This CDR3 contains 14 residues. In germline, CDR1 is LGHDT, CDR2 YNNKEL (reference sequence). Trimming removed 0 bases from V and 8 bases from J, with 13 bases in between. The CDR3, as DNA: TGTGCCAGCAGCCAAGATTCGAGACTTCTCGGCTACACCTTC. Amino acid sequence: CASSQDSRLLGYTF.

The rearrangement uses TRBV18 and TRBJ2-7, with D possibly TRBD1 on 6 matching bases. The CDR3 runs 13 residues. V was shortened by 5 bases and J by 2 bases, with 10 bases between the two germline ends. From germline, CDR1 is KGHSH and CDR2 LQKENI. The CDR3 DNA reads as TGTGCCAGCTCAGACAGGAGAACCTACGAGCAGTACTTC. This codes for CASSDRRTYEQYF.

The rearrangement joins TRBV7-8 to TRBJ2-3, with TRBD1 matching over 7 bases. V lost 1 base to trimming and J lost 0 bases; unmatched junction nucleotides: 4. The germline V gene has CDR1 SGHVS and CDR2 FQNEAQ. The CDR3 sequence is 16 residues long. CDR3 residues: CASSLDGTASTDTQYF. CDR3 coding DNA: TGTGCCAGCAGCTTAGATGGGACAGCTAGCACAGATACGCAGTATTTT.

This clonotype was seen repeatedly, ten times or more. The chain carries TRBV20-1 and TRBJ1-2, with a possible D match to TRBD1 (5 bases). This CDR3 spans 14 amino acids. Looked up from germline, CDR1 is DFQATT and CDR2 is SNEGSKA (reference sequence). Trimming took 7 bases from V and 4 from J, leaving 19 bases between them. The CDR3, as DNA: TGCAGTGGCTCCCCCAGACAGCATATCTATGGCTACACCTTC. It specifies CSGSPRQHIYGYTF.

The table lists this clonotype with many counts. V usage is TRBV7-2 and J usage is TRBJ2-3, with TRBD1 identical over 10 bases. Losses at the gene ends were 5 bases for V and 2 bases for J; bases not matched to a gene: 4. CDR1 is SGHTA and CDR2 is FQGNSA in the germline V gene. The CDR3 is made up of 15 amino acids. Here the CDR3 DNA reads TGTGCCAGCAGCCCGGGACAGGGGCTCACAGATACGCAGTATTTT. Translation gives CASSPGQGLTDTQYF. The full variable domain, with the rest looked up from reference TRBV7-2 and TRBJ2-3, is GAGVSQSPSNKVTEKGKDVELRCDPISGHTALYWYRQSLGQGLEFLIYFQGNSAPDKSGLPSDRFSAERTGGSVSTLTIQRTQQEDSAVYLCASSPGQGLTDTQYFGPGTRLTVL.

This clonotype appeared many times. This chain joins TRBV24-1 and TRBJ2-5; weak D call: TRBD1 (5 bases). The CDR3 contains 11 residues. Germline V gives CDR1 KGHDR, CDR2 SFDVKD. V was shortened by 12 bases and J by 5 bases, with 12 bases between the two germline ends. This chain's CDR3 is CAVGRDETQYF. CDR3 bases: TGTGCCGTGGGCAGGGATGAGACCCAGTACTTC.

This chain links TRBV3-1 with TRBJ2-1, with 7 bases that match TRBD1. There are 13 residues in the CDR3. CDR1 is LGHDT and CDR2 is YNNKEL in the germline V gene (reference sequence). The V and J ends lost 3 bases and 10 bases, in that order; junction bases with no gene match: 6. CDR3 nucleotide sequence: TGTGCCAGCAGCCATGAAGGGGGCCTAGAGCAGTTCTTC. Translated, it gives CASSHEGGLEQFF.

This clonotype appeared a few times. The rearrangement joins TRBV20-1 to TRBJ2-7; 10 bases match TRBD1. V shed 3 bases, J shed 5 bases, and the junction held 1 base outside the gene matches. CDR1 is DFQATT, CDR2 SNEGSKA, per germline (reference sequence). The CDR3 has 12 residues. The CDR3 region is CSARGTGDEQYV. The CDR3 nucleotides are TGCAGTGCTAGGGGGACAGGGGACGAGCAGTACGTC.

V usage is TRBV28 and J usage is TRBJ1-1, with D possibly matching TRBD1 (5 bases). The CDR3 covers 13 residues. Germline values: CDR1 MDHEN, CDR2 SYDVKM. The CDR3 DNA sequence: TGTGTCACCGATCCGGGACTTTTACATGAAGCTTTCTTT. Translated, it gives CVTDPGLLHEAFF.

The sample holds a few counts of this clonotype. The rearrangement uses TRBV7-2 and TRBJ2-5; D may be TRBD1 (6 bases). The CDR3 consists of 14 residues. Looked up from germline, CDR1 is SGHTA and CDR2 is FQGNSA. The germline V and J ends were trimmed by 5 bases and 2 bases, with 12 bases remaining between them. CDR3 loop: CASSRPRGQETQYF. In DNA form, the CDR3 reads TGTGCCAGCAGCCGTCCAAGGGGGCAAGAGACCCAGTACTTC.